This T cell receptor beta chain was observed in a study of regulatory T cells in long-lasting Graves disease (dated by TCRdb to the early 2020s). In terms of the full investigation: In the newly diagnosed Graves' disease group, patients had been taking antithyroid drugs for less than 3 months. Persistent Graves' disease patients were compared with newly diagnosed Graves' disease patients by peripheral blood TCR sequencing and RNA sequencing. The study was conducted in China and was registered as a clinical trial. A total of around 35 samples underwent TCR sequencing: some 13 from persistent and roughly 20 from newly diagnosed Graves' disease patients.

The table lists this clonotype with many counts. Its antigen remains undetermined. No base-level quality is on record; no much larger clone is a single base apart. Overall study results and their limits: More public clonotypes were shared among persistent patients (around 3,000) than among newly diagnosed patients (more than 900). Sequencing and analysis were restricted to the TCR beta chain. TRBV28, TRBJ1-2 and TRBJ2-5 were preferentially used in persistent disease, while TRBV20-1 and TRBJ2-1 were favored in newly diagnosed disease. As a limitation, the authors acknowledged that the small sample size may reduce accuracy. Because the primary lesion, thyroid tissue, could not be accessed, the study looked at peripheral blood alone. Compared with newly diagnosed patients, patients with persistent Graves' disease had lower TCR Shannon entropy and fewer highly expanded clones, which suggests clonal expansion.

Including cysteine and phenylalanine, the CDR3 has 15 amino acids. Only CDR3 DNA remains: 45 bases, in frame from the first base. The germline V gene provides CDR1 SGHRS and CDR2 YFSETQ. V and J are trimmed by 3 bases and 5 bases, and the gene matches miss 4 bases of the junction. To prepare the library, multiplex PCR was applied. The sample was run on an Illumina HiSeq 4000. TCR beta libraries were built with iRepertoire HTBI primers and Arm-PCR amplification of CDR3 regions. Before sequencing, the PCR products went through gel purification. On the authors' methods: Gene usage analysis of CDR3 amino acid clonotypes relied on the roughly 60 TRBV and 15 or so TRBJ segments identified across samples. COPE and FqMerger were used to merge the filtered high-quality paired reads into contigs. BLAST was used to align contigs to the IMGT TRBV, TRBD and TRBJ reference genes, and CDR3 was defined following IMGT. Highly expanded clones were defined as clonotypes with a frequency above 0.1%. Repertoire diversity was measured by Shannon entropy, and V-J evenness by the Gini coefficient. A clonotype found in more than one individual was treated as public. The public reads were run again by TCRdb, first through fastp at Q25 and then through MiXCR, and only productive beta chains were kept. Identical CDR3 protein sequences are pooled into one entry, listed with their most common genes and DNA. V and J calls and clone size were set by TCRdb, not the authors. This sample comprises 250,000 or so distinct CDR3 sequences, 20% of them detected only once. The ten largest clones capture 14% of the sample.

This sample's time point label indicates: newly diagnosed GD, antithyroid drugs for less than 3 months. For both TCR sequencing and RNA sequencing, RNA was extracted from PBMCs in TRIzol. The diagnosis of Graves' disease was made according to American Thyroid Association guidelines. Patients for the study were recruited at an endocrinology department in Xi'an, China. From each patient, about 9 milliliters of peripheral blood was collected into an EDTA anticoagulant tube. Ficoll Paque Plus density gradient separation was used to isolate PBMCs, and no further T cell sorting was performed. An Agilent 2100 Bioanalyzer and agarose gel were used to assess RNA quality, and a NanoDrop 2000 was used to measure RNA concentration.

The sequence was collected from a female donor with Graves disease. Sequences were derived from peripheral blood mononuclear cells (PBMCs), sampled at new diagnosis, from a patient treated with antithyroid drugs. The chain uses TRBV5-1 and TRBJ2-2; 10 central nucleotides agree with TRBD1. In nucleotides, the sequence is TGCGCCAGCAGCTCCGACAGGGGGCTAACCGGGGAGCTGTTTTTT. Translated, this gives CASSSDRGLTGELFF. Extended through the reference TRBV5-1 and TRBJ2-2 proteins, this CDR3 yields the full variable domain: KAGVTQTPRYLIKTRGQQVTLSCSPISGHRSVSWYQQTPGQGLQFLFEYFSETQRNKGNFPGRFSGRQFSNSRSEMNVSTLELGDSALYLCASSSDRGLTGELFFGEGSRLTVL.